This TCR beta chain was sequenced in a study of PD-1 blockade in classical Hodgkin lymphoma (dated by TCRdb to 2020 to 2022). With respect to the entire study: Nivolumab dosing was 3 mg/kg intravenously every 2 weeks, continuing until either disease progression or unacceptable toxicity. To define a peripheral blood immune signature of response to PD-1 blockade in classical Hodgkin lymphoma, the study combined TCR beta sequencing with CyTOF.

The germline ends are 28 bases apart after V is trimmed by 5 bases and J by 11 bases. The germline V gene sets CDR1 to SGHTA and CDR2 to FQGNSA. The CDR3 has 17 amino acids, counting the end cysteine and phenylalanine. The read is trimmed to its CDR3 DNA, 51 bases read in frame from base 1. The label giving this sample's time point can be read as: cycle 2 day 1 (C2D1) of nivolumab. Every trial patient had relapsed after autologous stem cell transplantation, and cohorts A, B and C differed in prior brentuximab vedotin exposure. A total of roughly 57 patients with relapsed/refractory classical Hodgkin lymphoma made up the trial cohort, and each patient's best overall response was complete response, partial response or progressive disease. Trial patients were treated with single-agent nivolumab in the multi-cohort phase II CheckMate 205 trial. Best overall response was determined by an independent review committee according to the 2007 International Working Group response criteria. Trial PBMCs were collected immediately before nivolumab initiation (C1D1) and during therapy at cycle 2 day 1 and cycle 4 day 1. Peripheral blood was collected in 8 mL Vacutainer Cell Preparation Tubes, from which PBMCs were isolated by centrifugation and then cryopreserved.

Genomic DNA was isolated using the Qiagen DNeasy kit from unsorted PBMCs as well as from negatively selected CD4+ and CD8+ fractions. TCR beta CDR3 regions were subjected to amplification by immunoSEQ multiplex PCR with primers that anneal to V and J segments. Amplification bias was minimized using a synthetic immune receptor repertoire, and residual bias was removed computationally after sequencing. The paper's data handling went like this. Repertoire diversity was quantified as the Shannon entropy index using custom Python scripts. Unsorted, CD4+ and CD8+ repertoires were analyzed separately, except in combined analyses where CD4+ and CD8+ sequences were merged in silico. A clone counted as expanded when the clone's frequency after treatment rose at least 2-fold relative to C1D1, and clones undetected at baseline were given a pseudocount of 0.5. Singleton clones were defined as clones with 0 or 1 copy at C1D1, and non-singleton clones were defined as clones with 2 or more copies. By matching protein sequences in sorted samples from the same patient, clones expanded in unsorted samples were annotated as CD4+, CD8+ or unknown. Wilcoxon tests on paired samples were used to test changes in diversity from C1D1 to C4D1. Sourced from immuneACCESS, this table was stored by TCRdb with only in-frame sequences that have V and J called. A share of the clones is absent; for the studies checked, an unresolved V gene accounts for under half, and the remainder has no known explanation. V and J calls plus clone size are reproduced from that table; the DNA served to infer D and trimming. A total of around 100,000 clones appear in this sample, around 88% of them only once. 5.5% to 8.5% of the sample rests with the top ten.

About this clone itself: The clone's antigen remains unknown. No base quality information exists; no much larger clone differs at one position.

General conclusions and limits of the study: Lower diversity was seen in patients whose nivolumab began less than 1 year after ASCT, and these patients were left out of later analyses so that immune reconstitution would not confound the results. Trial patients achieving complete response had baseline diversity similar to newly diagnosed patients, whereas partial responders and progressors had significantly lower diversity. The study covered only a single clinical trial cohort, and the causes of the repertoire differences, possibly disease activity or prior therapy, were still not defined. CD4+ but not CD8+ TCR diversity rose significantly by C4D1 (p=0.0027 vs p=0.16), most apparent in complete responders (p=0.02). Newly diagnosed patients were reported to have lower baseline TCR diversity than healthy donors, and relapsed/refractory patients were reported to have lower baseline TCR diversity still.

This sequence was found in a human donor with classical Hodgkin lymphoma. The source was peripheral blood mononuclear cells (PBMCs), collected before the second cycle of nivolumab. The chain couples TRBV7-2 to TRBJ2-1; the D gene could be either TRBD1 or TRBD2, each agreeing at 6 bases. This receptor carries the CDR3 CASSNPLGGPLERQQFF. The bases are TGTGCCAGCAGCAACCCGCTAGGGGGGCCGCTTGAGAGACAGCAGTTCTTC.